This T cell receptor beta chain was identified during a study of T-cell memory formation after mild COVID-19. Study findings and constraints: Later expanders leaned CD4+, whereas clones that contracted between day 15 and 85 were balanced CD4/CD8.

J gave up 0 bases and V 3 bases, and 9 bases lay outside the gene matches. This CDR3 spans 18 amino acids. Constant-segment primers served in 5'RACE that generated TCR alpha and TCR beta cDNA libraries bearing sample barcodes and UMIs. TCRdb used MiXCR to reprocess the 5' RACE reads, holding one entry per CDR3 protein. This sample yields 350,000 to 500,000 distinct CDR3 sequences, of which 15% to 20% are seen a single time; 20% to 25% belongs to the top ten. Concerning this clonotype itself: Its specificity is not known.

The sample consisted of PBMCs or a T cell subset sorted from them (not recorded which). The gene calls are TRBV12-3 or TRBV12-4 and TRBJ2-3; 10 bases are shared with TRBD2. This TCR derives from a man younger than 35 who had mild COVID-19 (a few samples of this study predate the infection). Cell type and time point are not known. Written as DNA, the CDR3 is TGTGCCAGCAGTTTGTGGAGCGGGGGGGCCTCTAGCACAGATACGCAGTATTTT. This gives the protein CASSLWSGGASSTDTQYF.